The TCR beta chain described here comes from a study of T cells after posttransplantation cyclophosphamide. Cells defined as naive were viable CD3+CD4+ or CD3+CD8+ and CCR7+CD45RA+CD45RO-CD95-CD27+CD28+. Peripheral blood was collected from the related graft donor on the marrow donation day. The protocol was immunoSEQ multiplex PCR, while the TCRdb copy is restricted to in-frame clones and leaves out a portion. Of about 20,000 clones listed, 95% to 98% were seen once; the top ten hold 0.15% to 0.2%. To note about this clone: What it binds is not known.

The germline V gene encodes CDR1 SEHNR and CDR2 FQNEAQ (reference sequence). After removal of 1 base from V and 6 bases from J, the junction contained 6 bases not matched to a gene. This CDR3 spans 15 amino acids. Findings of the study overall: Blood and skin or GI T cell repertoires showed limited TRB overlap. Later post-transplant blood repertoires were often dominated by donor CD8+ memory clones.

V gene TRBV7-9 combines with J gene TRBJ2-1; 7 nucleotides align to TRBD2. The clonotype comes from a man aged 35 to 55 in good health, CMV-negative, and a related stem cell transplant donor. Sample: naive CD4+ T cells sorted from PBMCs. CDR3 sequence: CASSLVTGGVNEQFF. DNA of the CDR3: TGTGCCAGCAGCTTAGTAACTGGGGGGGTCAATGAGCAGTTCTTC. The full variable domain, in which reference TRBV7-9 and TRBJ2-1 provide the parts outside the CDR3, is DTGVSQNPRHKITKRGQNVTFRCDPISEHNRLYWYRQTLGQGPEFLTYFQNEAQLEKSRLLSDRFSAERPKGSFSTLEIQRTEQGDSAMYLCASSLVTGGVNEQFFGPGTRLTVL.